Below are 3 T cell receptor beta chains sequenced from a single sample in a study of cytomegalovirus exposure and HLA in healthy donors. The PCR employed 60 Vbeta primers together with 13 Jbeta primers. Clones were sequenced by immunoSEQ multiplex PCR, and TCRdb holds only the in-frame ones, with some missing. The data show some 160,000 clones, about 79% seen once. Sequenced input: PBMCs. The origin of the receptors is a man aged 45 to 65 in good health and CMV-seropositive.

This chain joins TRBV18 and TRBJ2-5, with D possibly being TRBD2 (5 bases). V was pared by 6 bases and J by 2 bases, with 10 bases between. The CDR3 extends over 13 amino acids. CDR1 and CDR2 from the germline V gene are KGHSH and LQKENI. The DNA for the CDR3 is TGTGCCAGCTCCCGGCCGGGGCAAGAGACCCAGTACTTC. Amino acids: CASSRPGQETQYF.

V usage is TRBV4-1 and J usage is TRBJ1-2; D is perhaps TRBD1 (5 bases). Germline V gene data show CDR1 as MGHRA and CDR2 as YSYEKL. V lost 4 bases to trimming and J lost 4 bases, with 19 bases between them. This CDR3 region has 16 residues. CDR3 DNA: TGCGCCAGCAGCCTACCCGAGATCCAGGGTGGCTATGGCTACACCTTC. Translation: CASSLPEIQGGYGYTF.

V and J are TRBV6-5 and TRBJ2-1, with D unclear. The CDR3 length is 11 residues. With 5 bases removed from V and 9 bases from J, the gap between germline ends came to 8 bases. Germline V gives CDR1 MNHEY, CDR2 SVGAGI. CDR3 DNA: TGTGCCAGCAGTAATCTCGGTGAGCAGTTCTTC. Its translation is CASSNLGEQFF.